These 30 T cell receptor beta chains were all obtained from the same sample, sequenced in a study of T cell changes during pregnancy in multiple sclerosis. Clones were sequenced by immunoSEQ multiplex PCR, and TCRdb holds only the in-frame ones, with some missing. The sample includes roughly 70,000 clones, approximately 90% of them seen just once. The source was peripheral blood, collected before pregnancy. The receptors here all came from a female donor with multiple sclerosis, enrolled in a pregnancy study.

The chain combines TRBV6-4 with TRBJ2-3; a weak D match, TRBD2 (6 bases). Trimming took off 5 bases at V and 0 bases at J, with 9 bases between the two ends. There are 14 residues in the CDR3. Germline V CDR1 and CDR2: MRHNA, SNTAGT. This CDR3 is CASSPEGSTDTQYF. The CDR3 nucleotides read TGTGCCAGCAGTCCGGAGGGGAGCACAGATACGCAGTATTTT.

This chain's CDR3 is CASRSLQNEQFF. The CDR3 DNA is TGTGCCAGCAGATCATTGCAGAATGAGCAGTTCTTC. J is TRBJ2-1 and V is TRBV11-2; no firm D call. The germline V and J ends were trimmed by 6 bases and 7 bases, with 10 bases remaining between them. Germline-derived CDR1 and CDR2 are SGHAT and FQNNGV. The CDR3 contains 12 residues.

This rearrangement joins TRBV7-2 to TRBJ2-5, with TRBD2 matching 11 bases. V trimming: 8 bases; J trimming: 5 bases; junction bases outside the gene matches: 7. Germline V CDR1 and CDR2: SGHTA, FQGNSA. This CDR3 is built from 14 residues. The CDR3 sequence: CASGVAGGQETQYF. The DNA of the CDR3 is TGTGCCAGCGGGGTAGCGGGGGGGCAGGAGACCCAGTACTTC.

V usage is TRBV29-1 and J usage is TRBJ2-3; 7 bases map to TRBD2. V was clipped by 8 bases and J by 2 bases; unmatched bases: 13. The germline gives CDR1 SQVTM, CDR2 ANQGSEA. This CDR3 is built from 15 residues. The chain's CDR3 is CSLTKRDSPTDTQYF. The CDR3 bases are TGCAGCTTAACTAAGCGGGACTCCCCCACAGATACGCAGTATTTT.

The chain links TRBV19 to TRBJ1-1; 8 nucleotides line up with TRBD1. The CDR3 contains 14 residues. The junction had 7 bases not matched to a gene; V was cut back by 6 bases and J by 4 bases. Per germline, CDR1 LNHDA and CDR2 SQIVND (reference sequence). CDR3 sequence (DNA): TGTGCCAGTAGAATAACAGGGGGTTTCACTGAAGCTTTCTTT. It is translated as CASRITGGFTEAFF.

V gene TRBV19 combines with J gene TRBJ2-7; 8 bases map to TRBD1. V shed 5 bases, J shed 1 base, and the junction held 16 bases outside the gene matches. This CDR3 is 18 amino acids long. The germline CDR1 and CDR2 sequences are LNHDA and SQIVND (reference sequence). CDR3 DNA: TGTGCCAGTAGTCGGGGTGGGTCAGGGGGCTGGATGTCCTACGAGCAGTACTTC. Protein product: CASSRGGSGGWMSYEQYF.

The genes are TRBV6-6 and TRBJ2-1, with D possibly matching TRBD1 (5 bases). This CDR3 region has 16 residues. Germline values: CDR1 MNHNY, CDR2 SVGAGI (reference sequence). V gave up 2 bases and J gave up 2 bases, with 13 bases separating them. CDR3 DNA sequence: TGTGCCAGCAGTTACCCCGATGTAGGGGCCTACAATGAGCAGTTCTTC. Encoded protein: CASSYPDVGAYNEQFF.

The chain recombines TRBV11-2 with TRBJ1-2; D perhaps matches TRBD1 (6 bases). Trimming cost V 5 bases and J 0 bases, with 22 bases left between them. Germline V gene lookup returns CDR1 SGHAT and CDR2 FQNNGV. CDR3 length equals 18 residues. CDR3 bases: TGTGCCAGCAGCCCGCCATTCAACAGGGAACCTGCTAACTATGGCTACACCTTC. This codes for CASSPPFNREPANYGYTF.

V gene TRBV4-3 combines with J gene TRBJ1-5; D unresolved. The CDR3 runs to 14 residues. Trimming removed 4 bases from V and 0 bases from J, with 7 bases in between. CDR1 is LGHNA and CDR2 is YSLEER in the germline V gene. The CDR3 spells CASSPQDSNQPQHF. The CDR3 nucleotides are TGCGCCAGCAGCCCTCAGGATAGCAATCAGCCCCAGCATTTT.

A note on this clone: At one end the junction does not follow the germline gene, possibly because of a read error. This rearrangement joins TRBV6-5 to TRBJ1-1; D unclear. CDR3 length equals 13 residues. Germline-derived CDR1 and CDR2 are MNHEY and SVGAGI. The CDR3: CASSYYGNTEAFF. CDR3 in DNA: TGTGCCAGCAGCTACTACGGGAACACTGAAGCTTTCTTT.

The rearrangement links TRBV12-2 to TRBJ2-1; whether TRBD2, the table's D call, matches the DNA was not checked. TRBV12-2 is reported as a pseudogene. The CDR3 consists of 15 residues. CDR3 DNA sequence: TGTGCAAGTCGCTTAATCCTAGCGCGGTACAATGAGCAGTTCTTC. Amino acid sequence: CASRLILARYNEQFF.

This chain joins TRBV6-5 and TRBJ1-1; D perhaps matches TRBD1 (5 bases). Trimming shortened V by 0 bases and J by 1 base, and 9 bases separated the two germline ends. This CDR3 has 15 amino acids. Germline CDR1 reads MNHEY; CDR2 reads SVGAGI. The CDR3 sequence is CASSYSQGGNTEAFF. DNA of the CDR3: TGTGCCAGCAGTTACTCGCAGGGAGGGAACACTGAAGCTTTCTTT.

The chain recombines TRBV6-5 with TRBJ2-3; possibly TRBD1 for D (6 bases). CDR3 length: 14 amino acids. Per germline, CDR1 MNHEY and CDR2 SVGAGI. V gave up 9 bases and J gave up 2 bases, with 15 bases separating them. For the CDR3, the DNA is TGTGCCAGTTCAAATCAGGGGTACACAGATACGCAGTATTTT. It encodes CASSNQGYTDTQYF.

This chain joins TRBV18 and TRBJ1-5; D gene unclear. Germline values: CDR1 KGHSH, CDR2 LQKENI. This CDR3 region has 15 residues. V dropped 2 bases and J dropped 0 bases, with 8 bases sitting between them. The CDR3 sequence: CASSPSFSSNQPQHF. DNA for the CDR3: TGTGCCAGCTCACCATCGTTTTCTAGCAATCAGCCCCAGCATTTT.

The J gene is TRBJ1-3, the V gene TRBV11-2; no definite D call. The CDR3 is 15 residues long. CDR1 and CDR2 from the germline V gene are SGHAT and FQNNGV. Trimming shortened V by 5 bases and J by 1 base, and 12 bases separated the two germline ends. Here the CDR3 DNA reads TGTGCCAGCAGCCGGGATGGGAGTTCTGGAAACACCATATATTTT. Residues: CASSRDGSSGNTIYF.

This clone was observed a few times. V usage is TRBV2 and J usage is TRBJ2-5; no definite D call. With 10 bases removed from V and 1 base from J, the gap between germline ends came to 10 bases. Germline CDR1 SNHLY, CDR2 FYNNEI. This CDR3 has 12 residues. For the CDR3, the DNA is TGTGCCACCTCTACGTCCCAAGAGACCCAGTACTTC. Translation gives CATSTSQETQYF.

The chain joins TRBV12-2 to TRBJ1-1. TRBV12-2 is recorded as a pseudogene. The CDR3 extends over 16 amino acids. The CDR3 spells CASRLAARGANTEAFF. The CDR3 nucleotides are TGTGCAAGTCGCTTAGCGGCCCGGGGGGCGAACACTGAAGCTTTCTTT.

This clone was detected only once. V gene TRBV6-1 combines with J gene TRBJ1-5; D is unresolved. The germline V and J ends were trimmed by 8 bases and 10 bases, with 21 bases remaining between them. CDR1 and CDR2 (germline): MNHNS, SASEGT. The CDR3 loop spans 14 amino acids. The CDR3 is CASASAAGVQPQHF. CDR3 DNA: TGTGCCAGCGCCTCAGCCGCCGGGGTTCAACCCCAGCATTTT.

The CDR3 sequence: CAWSVGDPGDLFF. The CDR3 DNA reads TGTGCCTGGAGTGTCGGGGATCCGGGTGATCTGTTTTTT. The chain joins TRBV30 to TRBJ1-4; D unresolved. V was shortened by 0 bases and J by 14 bases, with 16 bases between the two germline ends. This CDR3 comprises 13 residues. CDR1 GTSNPN and CDR2 SVGIG come from the germline V gene (reference sequence).

V usage is TRBV29-1 and J usage is TRBJ2-2; 8 bases line up with TRBD2. Germline V gives CDR1 SQVTM, CDR2 ANQGSEA. Losses at the gene ends were 1 base for V and 7 bases for J; bases not matched to a gene: 2. The length of the CDR3 is 13 residues. The CDR3 bases are TGCAGCGTTGAAGGGACTAGCAACGGGGAGCTGTTTTTT. This sequence encodes CSVEGTSNGELFF.

The gene calls are TRBV12-5 and TRBJ2-7, with no clear D. CDR1 and CDR2 (germline): LGHNT, FRNRAP. V was pared by 5 bases and J by 4 bases, with 9 bases between. The CDR3 loop spans 12 amino acids. The CDR3 bases are TGTGCTAGTGGTCCCTGGAGTTACGAGCAGTACTTC. Protein product: CASGPWSYEQYF.

V and J are TRBV28 and TRBJ1-1; TRBD1 agrees at 8 bases. V shed 8 bases, J shed 6 bases, and the junction held 11 bases outside the gene matches. The germline V gene has CDR1 MDHEN and CDR2 SYDVKM. The CDR3 contains 14 residues. The CDR3 reads CASGVQGGRPEAFF. The CDR3 bases are TGTGCCAGCGGAGTACAGGGGGGCCGGCCTGAAGCTTTCTTT.

V is TRBV6-5 and J is TRBJ1-2, with D unresolved. The germline CDR1 and CDR2 sequences are MNHEY and SVGAGI. Trimming removed 7 bases from V and 4 bases from J, with 13 bases in between. This CDR3 region has 13 residues. CDR3 loop: CASTRTGGYGYTF. In nucleotides, the CDR3 is TGTGCCAGCACCCGAACCGGAGGCTATGGCTACACCTTC.

Only one count was recorded for this clone. This chain joins TRBV5-6 and TRBJ2-7, with D tentatively TRBD2 (5 bases). V dropped 4 bases and J dropped 7 bases, with 18 bases sitting between them. Germline V gene lookup returns CDR1 SGHDT and CDR2 YYEEEE. This CDR3 spans 14 amino acids. The CDR3 spells CASSLNLASGEQYF. The CDR3 nucleotides are TGTGCCAGCAGCCTAAACCTAGCTTCGGGAGAGCAGTACTTC.

The genes are TRBV5-6 and TRBJ1-1; D possibly corresponds to TRBD1 (6 bases). This CDR3 is built from 14 residues. With 2 bases removed from V and 0 bases from J, the gap between germline ends came to 8 bases. Germline assignment: CDR1 SGHDT and CDR2 YYEEEE. CDR3 in amino acids: CASSLQGMNTEAFF. CDR3 in DNA: TGTGCCAGCAGCTTACAGGGTATGAACACTGAAGCTTTCTTT.

The J gene is TRBJ2-7, the V gene TRBV7-2; 7 bases align to TRBD2. Losses at the gene ends were 6 bases for V and 1 base for J; bases not matched to a gene: 12. The CDR3 extends over 16 amino acids. The germline gives CDR1 SGHTA, CDR2 FQGNSA. CDR3 nucleotides: TGTGCCAGCAGTTTTGAAGCGGGAAGGAGGTCCTACGAGCAGTACTTC. This translates into CASSFEAGRRSYEQYF.

The V and J genes are TRBV19 and TRBJ2-3; D perhaps matches TRBD2 (5 bases). Trimming took 5 bases from V and 0 from J, leaving 12 bases between them. Per germline, CDR1 LNHDA and CDR2 SQIVND (reference sequence). The CDR3 has 15 amino acids. This chain's CDR3 is CASSPRRESTDTQYF. In DNA form, the CDR3 reads TGTGCCAGTAGTCCCAGACGGGAAAGCACAGATACGCAGTATTTT.

V gene TRBV19 combines with J gene TRBJ1-3, with D unclear. V was pared by 3 bases and J by 0 bases, with 12 bases between. Per germline, CDR1 LNHDA and CDR2 SQIVND (reference sequence). The CDR3 runs 16 residues. CDR3 amino acids: CASSIEERSSGNTIYF. Here the CDR3 DNA reads TGTGCCAGTAGTATTGAAGAGAGAAGCTCTGGAAACACCATATATTTT.

The rearrangement joins TRBV6-5 to TRBJ1-4; D is ambiguous. Germline loops: CDR1 MNHEY, CDR2 SVGAGI. This CDR3 spans 14 amino acids. The V gene lost 2 bases and the J gene lost 0 bases, with 4 bases spanning the gap. CDR3 amino acids: CASSYAATNEKLFF. For the CDR3, the DNA is TGTGCCAGCAGTTACGCGGCAACTAATGAAAAACTGTTTTTT.

V is TRBV6-1 and J is TRBJ1-5, with D maybe TRBD1 (6 bases). This CDR3 has 16 residues. Trimming stripped 4 bases from V and 0 bases from J, with 13 bases between. CDR1 is MNHNS, CDR2 SASEGT, per germline. The CDR3 DNA is TGTGCCAGCAGTGCCCCGGGGGGCTATAGCAATCAGCCCCAGCATTTT. This codes for CASSAPGGYSNQPQHF.